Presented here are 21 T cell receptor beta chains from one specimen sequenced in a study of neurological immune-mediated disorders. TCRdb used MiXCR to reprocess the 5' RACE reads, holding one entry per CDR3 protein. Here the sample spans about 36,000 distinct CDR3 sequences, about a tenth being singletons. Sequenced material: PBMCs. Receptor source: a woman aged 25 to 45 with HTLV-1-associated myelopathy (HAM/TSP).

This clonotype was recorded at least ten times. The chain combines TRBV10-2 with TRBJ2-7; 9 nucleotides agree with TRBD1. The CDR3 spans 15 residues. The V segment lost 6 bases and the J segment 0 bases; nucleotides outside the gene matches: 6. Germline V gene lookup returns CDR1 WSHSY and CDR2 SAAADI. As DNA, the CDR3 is TGCGCCAGCAGGAGAGGACAGGGGAACTCCTACGAGCAGTACTTC. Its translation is CASRRGQGNSYEQYF.

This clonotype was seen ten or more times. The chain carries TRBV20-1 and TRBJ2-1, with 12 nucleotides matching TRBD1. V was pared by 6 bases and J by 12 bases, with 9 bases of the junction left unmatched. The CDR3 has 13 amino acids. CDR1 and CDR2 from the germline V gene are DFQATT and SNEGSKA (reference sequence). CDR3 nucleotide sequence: TGCAGTGCAAAGGGACAGGGGGCGTTCCGGCAGTTCTTC. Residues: CSAKGQGAFRQFF.

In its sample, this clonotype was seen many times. The CDR3 region is CASSTGTSGANTGELFF. The DNA for the CDR3 is TGTGCCAGCAGCACCGGGACTAGCGGGGCGAACACCGGGGAGCTGTTTTTT. The rearrangement links TRBV6-5 to TRBJ2-2, with TRBD2 matching over 13 bases. V was pared by 6 bases and J by 0 bases, with 4 bases of the junction left unmatched. The CDR3 is made up of 17 amino acids. Germline assignment: CDR1 MNHEY and CDR2 SVGAGI.

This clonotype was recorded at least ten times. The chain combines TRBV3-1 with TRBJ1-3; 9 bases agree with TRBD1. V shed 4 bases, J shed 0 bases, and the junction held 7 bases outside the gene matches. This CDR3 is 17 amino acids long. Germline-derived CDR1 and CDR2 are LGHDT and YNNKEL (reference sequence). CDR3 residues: CASSPRDRDNSGNTIYF. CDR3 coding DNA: TGTGCCAGCAGCCCTCGGGACAGGGACAACTCTGGAAACACCATATATTTT.

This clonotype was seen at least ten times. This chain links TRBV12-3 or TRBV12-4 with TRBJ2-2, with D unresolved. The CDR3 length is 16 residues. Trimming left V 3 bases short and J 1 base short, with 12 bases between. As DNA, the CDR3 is TGTGCCAGCAGTTTGGGTCGGACGGGGAACACCGGGGAGCTGTTTTTT. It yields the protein CASSLGRTGNTGELFF.

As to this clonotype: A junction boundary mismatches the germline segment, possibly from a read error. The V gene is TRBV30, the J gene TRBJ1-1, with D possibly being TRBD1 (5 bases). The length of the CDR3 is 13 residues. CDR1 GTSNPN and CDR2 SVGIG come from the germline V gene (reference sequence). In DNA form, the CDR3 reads TGTGCCTGGGGGGCGCAAATGAACACTGAAGCTTACTTT. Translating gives CAWGAQMNTEAYF.

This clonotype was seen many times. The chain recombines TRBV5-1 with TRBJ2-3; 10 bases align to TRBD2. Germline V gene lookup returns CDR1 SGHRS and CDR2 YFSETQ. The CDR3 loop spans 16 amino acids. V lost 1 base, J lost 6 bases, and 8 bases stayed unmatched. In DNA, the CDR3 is TGCGCCAGCAGCTTGAGTCTAGCGGGGGTCGGGGATACGCAGTATTTT. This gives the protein CASSLSLAGVGDTQYF.

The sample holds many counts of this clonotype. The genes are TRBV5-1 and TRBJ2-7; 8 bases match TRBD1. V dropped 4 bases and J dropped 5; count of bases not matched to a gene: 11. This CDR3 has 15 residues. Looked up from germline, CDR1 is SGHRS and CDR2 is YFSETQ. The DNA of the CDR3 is TGCGCCAGCAGCCTGGGACAGGCCGGTCCCCACGAGCAGTACTTC. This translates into CASSLGQAGPHEQYF.

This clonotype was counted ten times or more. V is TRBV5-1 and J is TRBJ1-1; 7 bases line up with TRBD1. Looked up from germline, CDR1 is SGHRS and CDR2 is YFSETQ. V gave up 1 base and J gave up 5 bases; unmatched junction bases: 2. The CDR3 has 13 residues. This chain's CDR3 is CASSLSRGTEAFF. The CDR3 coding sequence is TGCGCCAGCAGCTTGAGCAGGGGGACTGAAGCTTTCTTT.

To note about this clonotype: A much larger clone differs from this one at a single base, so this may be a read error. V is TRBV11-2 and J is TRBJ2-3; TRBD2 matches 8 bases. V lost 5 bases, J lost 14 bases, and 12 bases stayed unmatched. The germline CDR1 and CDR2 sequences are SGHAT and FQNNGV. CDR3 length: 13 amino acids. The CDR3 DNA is TGTGCCAGCAGCCCCGGGAGGGGTCAGGTGAGGTATTTT. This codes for CASSPGRGQVRYF.

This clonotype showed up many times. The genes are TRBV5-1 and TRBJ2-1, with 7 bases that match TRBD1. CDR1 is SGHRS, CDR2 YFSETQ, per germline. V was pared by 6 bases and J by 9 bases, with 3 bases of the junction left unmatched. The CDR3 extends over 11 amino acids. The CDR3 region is CASNRGPEQFF. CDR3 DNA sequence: TGCGCCAGCAATAGGGGGCCTGAGCAGTTCTTC.

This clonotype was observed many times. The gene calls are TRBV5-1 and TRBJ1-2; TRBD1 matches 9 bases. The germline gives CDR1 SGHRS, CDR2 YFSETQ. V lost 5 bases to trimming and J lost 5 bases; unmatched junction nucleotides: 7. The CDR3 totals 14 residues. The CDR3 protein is CASSDGQGRYGYTF. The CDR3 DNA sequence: TGCGCCAGCAGTGACGGACAGGGGCGATATGGCTACACCTTC.

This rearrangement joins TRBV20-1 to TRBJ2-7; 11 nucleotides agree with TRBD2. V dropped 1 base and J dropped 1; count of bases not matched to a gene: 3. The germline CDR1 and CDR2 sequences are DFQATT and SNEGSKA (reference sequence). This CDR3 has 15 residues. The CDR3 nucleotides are TGCAGTGCTAGAGTGGGGACTAGCGGTTCCTACGAGCAGTACTTC. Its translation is CSARVGTSGSYEQYF.

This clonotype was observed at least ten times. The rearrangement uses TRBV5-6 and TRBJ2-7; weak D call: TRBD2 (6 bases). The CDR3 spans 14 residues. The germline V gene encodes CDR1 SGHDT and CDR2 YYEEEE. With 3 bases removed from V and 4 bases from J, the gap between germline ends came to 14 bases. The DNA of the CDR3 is TGTGCCAGCAGCTCCCGGGGGACGCGATACGAGCAGTACTTC. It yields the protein CASSSRGTRYEQYF.

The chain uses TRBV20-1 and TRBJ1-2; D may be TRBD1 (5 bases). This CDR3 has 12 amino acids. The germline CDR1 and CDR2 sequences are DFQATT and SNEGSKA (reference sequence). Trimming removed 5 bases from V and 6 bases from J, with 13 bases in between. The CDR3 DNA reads TGCAGTGCTTCCCCGGGGCATAATGGCTACACCTTC. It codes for CSASPGHNGYTF.

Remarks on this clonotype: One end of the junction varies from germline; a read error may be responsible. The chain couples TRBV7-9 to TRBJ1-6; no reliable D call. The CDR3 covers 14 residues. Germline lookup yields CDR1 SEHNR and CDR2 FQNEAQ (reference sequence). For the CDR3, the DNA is TGTGTCAGCAGCCTGGTCGCCCCGGGCTCACCCCTCCACTTT. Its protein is CVSSLVAPGSPLHF. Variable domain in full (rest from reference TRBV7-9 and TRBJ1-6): DTGVSQNPRHKITKRGQNVTFRCDPISEHNRLYWYRQTLGQGPEFLTYFQNEAQLEKSRLLSDRFSAERPKGSFSTLEIQRTEQGDSAMYLCVSSLVAPGSPLHFGNGTRLTVT.

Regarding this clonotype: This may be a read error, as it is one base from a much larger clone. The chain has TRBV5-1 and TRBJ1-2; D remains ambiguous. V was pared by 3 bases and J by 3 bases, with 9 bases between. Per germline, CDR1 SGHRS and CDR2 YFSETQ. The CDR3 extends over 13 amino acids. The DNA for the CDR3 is TGCGCCAGCAGCTCCGGGTTGGACTATGGCTACACCTTC. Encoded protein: CASSSGLDYGYTF.

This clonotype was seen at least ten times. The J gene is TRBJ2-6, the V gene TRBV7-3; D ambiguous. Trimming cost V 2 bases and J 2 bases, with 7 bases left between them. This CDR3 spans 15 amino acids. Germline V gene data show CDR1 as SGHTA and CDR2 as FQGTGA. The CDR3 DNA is TGTGCCAGCAGCTTACCAGAAACTGGGGCCAACGTCCTGACTTTC. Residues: CASSLPETGANVLTF.

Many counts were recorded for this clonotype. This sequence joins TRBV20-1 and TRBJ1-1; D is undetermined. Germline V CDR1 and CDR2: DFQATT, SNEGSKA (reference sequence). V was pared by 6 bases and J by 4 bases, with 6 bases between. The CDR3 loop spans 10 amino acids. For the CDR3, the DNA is TGCAGTGCCACCACCACTGAAGCTTTCTTT. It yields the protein CSATTTEAFF.

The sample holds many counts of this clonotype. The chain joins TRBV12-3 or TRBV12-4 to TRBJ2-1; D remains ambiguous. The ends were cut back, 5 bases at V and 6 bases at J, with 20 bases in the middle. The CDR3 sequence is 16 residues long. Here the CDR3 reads CASSLETVPLVNEQFF. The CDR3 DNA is TGTGCCAGCAGTCTAGAGACGGTCCCCCTGGTCAATGAGCAGTTCTTC.

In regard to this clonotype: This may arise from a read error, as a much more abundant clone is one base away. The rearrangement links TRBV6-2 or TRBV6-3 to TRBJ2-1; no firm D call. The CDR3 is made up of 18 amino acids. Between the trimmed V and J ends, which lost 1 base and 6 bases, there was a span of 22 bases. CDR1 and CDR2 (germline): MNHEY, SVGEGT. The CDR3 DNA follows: TGTGCCAGCAGTTACTTGAGATTGTGTGGTACCGATCCCAATGAGCAGTTCTTC. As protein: CASSYLRLCGTDPNEQFF.